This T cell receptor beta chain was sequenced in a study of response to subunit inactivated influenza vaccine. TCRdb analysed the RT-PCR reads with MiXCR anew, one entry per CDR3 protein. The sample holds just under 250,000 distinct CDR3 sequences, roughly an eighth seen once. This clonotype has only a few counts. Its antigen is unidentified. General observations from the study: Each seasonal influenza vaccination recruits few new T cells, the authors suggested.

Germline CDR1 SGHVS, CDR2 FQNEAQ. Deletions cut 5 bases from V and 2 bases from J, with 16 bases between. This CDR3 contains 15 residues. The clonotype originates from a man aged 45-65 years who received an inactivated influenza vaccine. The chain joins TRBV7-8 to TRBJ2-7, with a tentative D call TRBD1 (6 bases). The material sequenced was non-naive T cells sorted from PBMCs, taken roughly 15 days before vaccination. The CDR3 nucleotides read TGTGCCAGCAGCATAACCGGGACAAAGACCTACGAGCAGTACTTC. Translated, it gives CASSITGTKTYEQYF.